The 22 T cell receptor beta chains presented below share a single source sample, sequenced in a study of cytomegalovirus exposure and HLA in healthy donors listed by TCRdb under 2017. Receptor libraries were prepared by the immunoSEQ multiplex PCR assay. A mixture of 60 forward primers for TCR Vbeta segments and 13 reverse primers for TCR Jbeta segments was used in the multiplex PCR. TCRdb's version of the immuneACCESS table is confined to in-frame rearrangements and falls short of the full clone set. An unresolved V gene accounts for under half of the shortfall where checked; the remainder is of unknown origin. The sample includes tens of thousands of clones, with 63% observed a single time. Roughly 6.8% of the sample comes from the top ten. Sequencing was done on a sample of PBMCs. The receptors were gathered from a woman in her twenties or thirties in good health and CMV-seronegative.

This chain connects TRBV7-2 to TRBJ2-1, with 7 bases identical to TRBD2. Trimming at V came to 1 base and at J to 2 bases, leaving 5 bases not matched to a gene. CDR3 length: 16 amino acids. Germline CDR1 reads SGHTA; CDR2 reads FQGNSA. The CDR3 DNA reads TGTGCCAGCAGCTTAGATCTAGCGGCGACCTACAATGAGCAGTTCTTC. This encodes CASSLDLAATYNEQFF.

The V gene is TRBV7-6, the J gene TRBJ2-7; 9 bases line up with TRBD2. The V gene's germline CDR1 is SGHVS and CDR2 FNYEAQ. The V and J ends lost 5 bases and 0 bases, in that order; junction bases with no gene match: 8. The CDR3 has 16 amino acids. The CDR3 nucleotides read TGTGCCAGCAGCACCGTAGCGGGGGCTACCTCCTACGAGCAGTACTTC. It specifies CASSTVAGATSYEQYF. Filled out from reference TRBV7-6 and TRBJ2-7, the complete variable domain reads GAGVSQSPRYKVTKRGQDVALRCDPISGHVSLYWYRQALGQGPEFLTYFNYEAQQDKSGLPNDRFSAERPEGSISTLTIQRTEQRDSAMYRCASSTVAGATSYEQYFGPGTRLTVT.

The V and J genes are TRBV2 and TRBJ2-2; D unclear. CDR1 and CDR2 (germline): SNHLY, FYNNEI. The V end was cut by 3 bases, the J end by 3 bases, with 11 bases between. The CDR3 runs 15 residues. The CDR3 DNA reads TGTGCCAGCAGTGAGGTGCGGTTGCACACCGGGGAGCTGTTTTTT. Translation gives CASSEVRLHTGELFF.

This clone appeared once. The V gene is TRBV19, the J gene TRBJ1-4, with 7 bases matching TRBD1. Germline CDR1 LNHDA, CDR2 SQIVND (reference sequence). The J segment lost 7 bases and the V segment lost 4 bases, leaving 3 bases of the junction unmatched. This CDR3 comprises 13 residues. CDR3 region: CASSNRGSEKLFF. The CDR3 coding sequence is TGTGCCAGTAGTAACAGGGGTAGTGAAAAACTGTTTTTT.

As DNA, the CDR3 is TGTGCCAGCGGTAAACAGGGGGGCACTGAAGCTTTCTTT. It is translated as CASGKQGGTEAFF. This rearrangement joins TRBV11-1 to TRBJ1-1, with TRBD1 identical over 8 bases. The junction had 6 bases not matched to a gene; V was cut back by 8 bases and J by 4 bases. Per germline, CDR1 SGHAT and CDR2 FQDESV (reference sequence). The CDR3 length is 13 residues. Using reference TRBV11-1 and TRBJ1-1 for the parts outside the CDR3, the full variable domain is EAEVAQSPRYKITEKSQAVAFWCDPISGHATLYWYRQILGQGPELLVQFQDESVVDDSQLPKDRFSAERLKGVDSTLKIQPAELGDSAMYLCASGKQGGTEAFFGQGTRLTVV.

The rearrangement joins TRBV5-1 to TRBJ2-3; D is possibly TRBD1 (6 bases). The CDR3 contains 15 residues. Trimming left V 0 bases short and J 3 bases short, with 11 bases between. Germline lookup yields CDR1 SGHRS and CDR2 YFSETQ. CDR3 protein: CASSLAGDKTDTQYF. The DNA of the CDR3 is TGCGCCAGCAGCTTGGCTGGGGACAAGACAGATACGCAGTATTTT.

This chain joins TRBV19 and TRBJ2-3; 7 bases fit TRBD2. V lost 5 bases and J lost 2; bases outside the gene matches: 4. Per the germline V gene, CDR1 is LNHDA and CDR2 is SQIVND (reference sequence). This CDR3 has 14 residues. The CDR3 sequence is CASSPGGYTDTQYF. Here the CDR3 DNA reads TGTGCCAGTAGTCCGGGAGGATACACAGATACGCAGTATTTT. The full variable domain, in which reference TRBV19 and TRBJ2-3 provide the parts outside the CDR3, is DGGITQSPKYLFRKEGQNVTLSCEQNLNHDAMYWYRQDPGQGLRLIYYSQIVNDFQKGDIAEGYSVSREKKESFPLTVTSAQKNPTAFYLCASSPGGYTDTQYFGPGTRLTVL.

The chain recombines TRBV5-1 with TRBJ2-1; 9 positions agree with TRBD2. V was pared by 4 bases and J by 5 bases, with 10 bases of the junction left unmatched. Germline loops: CDR1 SGHRS, CDR2 YFSETQ. This CDR3 is 16 amino acids long. CDR3 nucleotides: TGCGCCAGCAGCGTCTCGCGGGGGGGCTGGGACAATGAGCAGTTCTTC. This codes for CASSVSRGGWDNEQFF.

The rearrangement joins TRBV19 to TRBJ1-5; D is unclear. V was cut by 4 bases and J by 1 base, with 11 bases left in between. This CDR3 comprises 15 residues. CDR1 and CDR2 from the germline V gene are LNHDA and SQIVND (reference sequence). The CDR3 coding sequence is TGTGCCAGTAGTACTGCCGCGAGGAGCAATCAGCCCCAGCATTTT. This encodes CASSTAARSNQPQHF.

The CDR3 loop is CASSLESSYNSPLHF. In DNA, the CDR3 is TGCGCCAGCAGCTTGGAGAGCTCCTATAATTCACCCCTCCACTTT. This chain uses TRBV5-1 with TRBJ1-6, with unresolved D. CDR3 length: 15 residues. V was clipped by 0 bases and J by 0 bases, with 4 bases between them. CDR1 is SGHRS, CDR2 YFSETQ, per germline.

V gene TRBV7-2 combines with J gene TRBJ2-2, with a tentative D call TRBD1 (6 bases). This CDR3 has 14 amino acids. The germline V gene has CDR1 SGHTA and CDR2 FQGNSA. The ends were cut back, 1 base at V and 7 bases at J, with 10 bases in the middle. The CDR3 nucleotides are TGTGCCAGCAGCTTAGGACAGGCTGGCGGGGAGCTGTTTTTT. Its protein product is CASSLGQAGGELFF.

The chain uses TRBV30 and TRBJ2-2; 12 bases fit TRBD2. The CDR3 length is 17 residues. V dropped 3 bases and J dropped 2; count of bases not matched to a gene: 7. The germline gives CDR1 GTSNPN, CDR2 SVGIG (reference sequence). The DNA for the CDR3 is TGTGCCTGGAGAGGGCAACTAGCGGGAGGTAACACCGGGGAGCTGTTTTTT. It is translated as CAWRGQLAGGNTGELFF. Together with reference TRBV30 and TRBJ2-2, the CDR3 gives the full variable domain: SQTIHQWPATLVQPVGSPLSLECTVEGTSNPNLYWYRQAAGRGLQLLFYSVGIGQISSEVPQNLSASRPQDRQFILSSKKLLLSDSGFYLCAWRGQLAGGNTGELFFGEGSRLTVL.

This clone was seen more than once but under ten times. CDR3 sequence reads: CASSTVAGGHHEQYF. The CDR3 DNA follows: TGTGCCAGCAGTACTGTAGCGGGAGGACACCACGAGCAGTACTTC. This rearrangement joins TRBV28 to TRBJ2-7; 10 nucleotides align to TRBD2. V shed 5 bases, J shed 5 bases, and the junction held 9 bases outside the gene matches. Germline CDR1 and CDR2: MDHEN and SYDVKM. The CDR3 runs to 15 residues.

V and J are TRBV19 and TRBJ1-5, with D perhaps matching TRBD1 (6 bases). Per germline, CDR1 LNHDA and CDR2 SQIVND (reference sequence). V lost 5 bases to trimming and J lost 0 bases, with 14 bases between them. The CDR3 runs to 16 residues. CDR3: CASSSLTGLSNQPQHF. Written as DNA, the CDR3 is TGTGCCAGTAGTTCGCTTACAGGGCTTAGCAATCAGCCCCAGCATTTT.

V gene TRBV11-2 combines with J gene TRBJ2-1; 12 bases agree with TRBD1. V lost 8 bases, J lost 8 bases, and 10 bases stayed unmatched. CDR3 length equals 15 residues. Germline V CDR1 and CDR2: SGHAT, FQNNGV. The CDR3 reads CASLTGTGGRDEQFF. In DNA form, the CDR3 reads TGTGCCAGCTTAACCGGGACAGGGGGCCGGGATGAGCAGTTCTTC.

The chain carries TRBV4-1 and TRBJ1-1; TRBD1 matches at 9 bases. Germline CDR1 MGHRA, CDR2 YSYEKL. The length of the CDR3 is 16 residues. Trimming took 4 bases from V and 1 from J; bases not matched to a gene: 7. This CDR3 is CASSLTGGAGNTEAFF. CDR3 nucleotide sequence: TGCGCCAGCAGCCTAACAGGGGGCGCGGGGAACACTGAAGCTTTCTTT.

The J gene is TRBJ2-7, the V gene TRBV7-8; tentatively, D is TRBD2 (6 bases). CDR1 is SGHVS, CDR2 FQNEAQ, per germline. With 5 bases removed from V and 7 bases from J, the gap between germline ends came to 12 bases. The CDR3 loop spans 12 amino acids. The CDR3 is CASSHPGGEQYF. CDR3 nucleotides: TGTGCCAGCAGCCACCCTGGGGGGGAGCAGTACTTC. Supplemented by reference TRBV7-8 and TRBJ2-7, the full variable domain reads GAGVSQSPRYKVAKRGQDVALRCDPISGHVSLFWYQQALGQGPEFLTYFQNEAQLDKSGLPSDRFFAERPEGSVSTLKIQRTQQEDSAVYLCASSHPGGEQYFGPGTRLTVT.

This clone was counted only a few times. V gene TRBV4-1 combines with J gene TRBJ2-5; 11 bases align to TRBD2. V gave up 4 bases and J gave up 2 bases; unmatched junction bases: 6. In germline, CDR1 is MGHRA, CDR2 YSYEKL. There are 16 residues in the CDR3. CDR3 sequence: CASSLRLAGRQETQYF. The DNA for the CDR3 is TGCGCCAGCAGCCTGAGACTAGCGGGGAGACAAGAGACCCAGTACTTC.

This clone was counted between two and nine times. The chain combines TRBV7-8 with TRBJ2-1; 8 nucleotides match TRBD2. Germline CDR1 and CDR2: SGHVS and FQNEAQ. With 5 bases clipped from V and 12 bases from J, the junction kept 3 bases outside the gene matches. CDR3 length: 11 amino acids. CDR3 coding DNA: TGTGCCAGCAGCAACGGGGGGGGGCAGTTCTTC. It encodes CASSNGGGQFF.

The chain recombines TRBV28 with TRBJ1-5; D might be TRBD1 (5 bases). The CDR3 is made up of 16 amino acids. Trimming removed 7 bases from V and 0 bases from J, with 16 bases in between. Germline V gene sequence: CDR1 MDHEN, CDR2 SYDVKM. The DNA of the CDR3 is TGTGCCAGCATACCTAGGGGTTCCGCTAGCAATCAGCCCCAGCATTTT. This codes for CASIPRGSASNQPQHF.

The genes are TRBV6-6 and TRBJ2-3; 8 bases are shared with TRBD1. CDR1 and CDR2 from the germline V gene are MNHNY and SVGAGI (reference sequence). This CDR3 has 13 amino acids. V lost 5 bases to trimming and J lost 6 bases; unmatched junction nucleotides: 4. DNA for the CDR3: TGTGCCAGCAGTGGGACAGGCTTGGATACGCAGTATTTT. Translating it yields CASSGTGLDTQYF.

This chain connects TRBV10-3 to TRBJ2-7, with 9 bases aligning to TRBD1. Germline CDR1 reads ENHRY; CDR2 reads SYGVKD. With V trimmed by 5 bases and J by 6 bases, 5 bases remained unmatched. The length of the CDR3 is 13 residues. CDR3: CAISPGTGFEQYF. The CDR3, as DNA: TGTGCCATCAGTCCCGGGACAGGGTTCGAGCAGTACTTC.